The clone carrying this T cell receptor beta chain occurred many times. Its antigen is not known. Documented time point: persistent/refractory GD, antithyroid drugs over 5 years with positive TRAb. PBMC RNA served as the TCR library source. The CDR3 sequence is 15 residues long. The J segment lost 2 bases and the V segment lost 1 base, leaving 4 bases of the junction unmatched. Germline values: CDR1 SGHAT, CDR2 FQNNGV. Libraries of TCR beta came from iRepertoire HTBI primers plus Arm-PCR of CDR3 regions. Authors' analysis steps: Identified segments across samples numbered just over 60 TRBV and more than 12 TRBJ. From the multiplex PCR reads, TCRdb called clonotypes with MiXCR, one entry per CDR3 protein. TCRdb, rather than the study authors, made the V and J calls. The table lists fewer than 450,000 distinct CDR3 sequences, 20% of them singletons. This sample was included in a study of regulatory T cells in long-lasting Graves disease.

Points from the study as a whole: Repertoires from persistent disease leaned toward TRBV28, TRBJ1-2 and TRBJ2-5.

Material: peripheral blood mononuclear cells (PBMCs), obtained when the disease was refractory, from a patient treated with antithyroid drugs. The rearrangement uses TRBV11-2 and TRBJ2-5, with 7 bases aligning to TRBD1. The TCR originated in a female donor with Graves disease. The CDR3 reads CASSLGRQGQETQYF. CDR3 coding DNA: TGTGCCAGCAGCTTAGGTCGACAGGGACAAGAGACCCAGTACTTC.